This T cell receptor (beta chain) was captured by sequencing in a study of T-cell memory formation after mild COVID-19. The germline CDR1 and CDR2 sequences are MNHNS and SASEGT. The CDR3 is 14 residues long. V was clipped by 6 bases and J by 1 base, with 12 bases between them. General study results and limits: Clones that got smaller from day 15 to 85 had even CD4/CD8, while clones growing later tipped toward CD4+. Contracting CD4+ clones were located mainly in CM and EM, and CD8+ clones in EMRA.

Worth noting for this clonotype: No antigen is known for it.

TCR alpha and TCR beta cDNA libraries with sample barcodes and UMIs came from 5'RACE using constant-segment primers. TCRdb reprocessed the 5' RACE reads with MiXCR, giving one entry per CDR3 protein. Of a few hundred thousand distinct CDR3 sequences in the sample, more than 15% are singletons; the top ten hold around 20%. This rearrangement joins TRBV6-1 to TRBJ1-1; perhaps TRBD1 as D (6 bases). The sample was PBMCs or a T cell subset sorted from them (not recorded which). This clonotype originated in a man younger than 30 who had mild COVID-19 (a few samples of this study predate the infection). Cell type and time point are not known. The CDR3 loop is CASRIRGWNTEAFF. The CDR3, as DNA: TGTGCCAGCAGGATCAGGGGATGGAACACTGAAGCTTTCTTT.